This record covers a single T cell receptor beta chain. Its antigen is not known. The data stem from a study of CD4 T cells in relation to SARS-CoV-2 and coronaviruses. Study results and limitations: Pre-pandemic and post-infection samples never came from the same donor. Around 62% of donors had memory CD4+ clonotypes crossrecognizing SARS-CoV-2 and common cold coronavirus spike.

V was cut by 5 bases and J by 8 bases, with 20 bases left in between. Per germline, CDR1 LNHDA and CDR2 SQIVND (reference sequence). The CDR3 is 15 amino acids. The unexposed donors gave CD4+ T cells in 2011-2018, prior to COVID-19. CD4+ T cells were isolated from the cells after 10 days of culture. Fresh IL-2 medium replaced half the medium on days 3 and 7. Sequenced by immunoSEQ multiplex PCR; TCRdb stores in-frame clones only, minus some. Among over 20,000 clones listed, 60% to 85% were seen once. V is TRBV19 and J is TRBJ2-3, with D tentatively TRBD1 (5 bases). Sequencing was performed on CD4+ T cells from PBMCs, cultured in vitro. The sequence came from a human donor in good health. The CDR3 loop is CASSPRRAGKATQYF. For the CDR3, the DNA is TGTGCCAGTAGTCCAAGGAGAGCAGGGAAGGCTACGCAGTATTTT.